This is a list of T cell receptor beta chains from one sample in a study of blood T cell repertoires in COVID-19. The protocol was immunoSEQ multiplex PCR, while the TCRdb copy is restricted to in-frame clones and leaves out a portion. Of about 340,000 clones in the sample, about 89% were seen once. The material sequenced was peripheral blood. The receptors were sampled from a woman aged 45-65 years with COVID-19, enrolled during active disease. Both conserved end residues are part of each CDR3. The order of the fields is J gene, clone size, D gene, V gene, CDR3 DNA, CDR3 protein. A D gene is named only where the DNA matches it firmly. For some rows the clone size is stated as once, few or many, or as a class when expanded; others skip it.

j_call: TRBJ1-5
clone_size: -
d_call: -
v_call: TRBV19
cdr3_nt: TGTGCCAGTAGTGTTCAACAGAATAGCAATCAGCCCCAGCATTTT
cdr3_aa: CASSVQQNSNQPQHF

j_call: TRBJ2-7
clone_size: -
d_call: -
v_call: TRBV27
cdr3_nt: TGTGCCAGCAGATCGACGGGTGCCAACGAGCAGTACTTC
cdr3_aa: CASRSTGANEQYF

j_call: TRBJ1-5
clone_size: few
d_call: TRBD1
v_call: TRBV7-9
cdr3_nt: TGTGCCAGCAGCTTAGTCGGGACAGAGAATCAGCCCCAGCATTTT
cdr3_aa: CASSLVGTENQPQHF

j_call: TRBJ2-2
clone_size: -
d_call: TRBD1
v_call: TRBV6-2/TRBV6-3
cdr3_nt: TGTGCCAGCAGTTACTCCGGACAGGGGCTAAGGACCGGGGAGCTGTTTTTT
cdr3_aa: CASSYSGQGLRTGELFF

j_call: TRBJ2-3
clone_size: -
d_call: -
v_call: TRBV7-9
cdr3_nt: TGTGCCAGCAGCTTATCCAGAACTAGCGATACGCAGTATTTT
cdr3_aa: CASSLSRTSDTQYF

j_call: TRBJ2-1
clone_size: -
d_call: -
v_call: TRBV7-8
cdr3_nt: TGTGCCAGCAAGCCGGGGCGGGGTATCAATGAGCAGTTCTTC
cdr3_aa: CASKPGRGINEQFF

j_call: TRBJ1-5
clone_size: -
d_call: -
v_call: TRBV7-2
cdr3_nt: TGTGCCAGCAGCTCATCAGGGGACCCCAATCAGCCCCAGCATTTT
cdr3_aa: CASSSSGDPNQPQHF

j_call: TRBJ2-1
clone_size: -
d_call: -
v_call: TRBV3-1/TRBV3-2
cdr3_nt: TGTGCCAGCAGCCAGGCGGAGGGCCTATTGTTCTTC
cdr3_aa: CASSQAEGLLFF

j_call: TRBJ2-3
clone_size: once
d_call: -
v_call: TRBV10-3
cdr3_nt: TGTGCCATCAGTGAGATGATAAGGAGGAGCGCAGATACGCAGTATTTT
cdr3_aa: CAISEMIRRSADTQYF

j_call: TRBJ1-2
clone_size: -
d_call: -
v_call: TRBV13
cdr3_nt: TGTGCCAGCAGCGACAAGAGCAGGGAAGGGGTCTATGGCTACACCTTC
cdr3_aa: CASSDKSREGVYGYTF

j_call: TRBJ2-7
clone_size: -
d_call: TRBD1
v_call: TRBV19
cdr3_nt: TGTGCCAGTAGTCCGGGACAGGTCTTCTCCTACGAGCAGTACTTC
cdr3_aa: CASSPGQVFSYEQYF

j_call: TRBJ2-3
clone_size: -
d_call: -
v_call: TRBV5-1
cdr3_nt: TGCGCCAGCAGCTTAGCGGGCGGGAGCACAGATACGCAGTATTTT
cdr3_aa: CASSLAGGSTDTQYF

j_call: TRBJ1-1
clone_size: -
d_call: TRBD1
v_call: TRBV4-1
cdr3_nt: TGCGCCAGCAGCCAGGATCGGGACAGGTCAGCCCGGTTTGGGGCTTTCTTT
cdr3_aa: CASSQDRDRSARFGAFF

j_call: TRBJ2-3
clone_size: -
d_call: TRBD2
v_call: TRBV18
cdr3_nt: TGTGCCAGCTCCCCCTCGGCGGGAGGGATAGATACGCAGTATTTT
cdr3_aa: CASSPSAGGIDTQYF

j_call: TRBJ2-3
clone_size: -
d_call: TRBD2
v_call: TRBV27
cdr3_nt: TGTGCCAGCAGTCCGGGGACTGGGGGGGTTACGCAGTATTTT
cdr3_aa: CASSPGTGGVTQYF

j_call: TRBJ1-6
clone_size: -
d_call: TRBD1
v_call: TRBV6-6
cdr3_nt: TGTGCCAGCAGTCAGCAGACAGGGATGAATTCACCCCTCCACTTT
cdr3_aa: CASSQQTGMNSPLHF

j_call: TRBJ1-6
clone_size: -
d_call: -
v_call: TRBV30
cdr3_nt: TGTGCCTGGAGTGCCGGTAGCTCCTATAATTCACCCCTCCACTTT
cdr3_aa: CAWSAGSSYNSPLHF

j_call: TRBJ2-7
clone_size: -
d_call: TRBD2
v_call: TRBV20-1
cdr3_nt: TGCAGTGCTAGTGGGGGACTAGCGGGAAAGGACGAGCAGTACTTC
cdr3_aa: CSASGGLAGKDEQYF

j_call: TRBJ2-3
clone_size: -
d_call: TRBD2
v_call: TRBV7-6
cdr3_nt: TGTGCCAGCAGCCTGACTAGCGGGACATTAATAATCACAGATACGCAGTATTTT
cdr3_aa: CASSLTSGTLIITDTQYF

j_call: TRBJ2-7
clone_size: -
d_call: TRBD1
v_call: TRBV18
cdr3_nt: TGTGCCAGCTCACCAGGGACAGGGTACGAGCAGTACTTC
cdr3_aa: CASSPGTGYEQYF

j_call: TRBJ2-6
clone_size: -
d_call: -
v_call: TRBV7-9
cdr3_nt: TGTGCCGCAGGGGCTGGCTCTGGGGCCAACGTCCTGACTTTC
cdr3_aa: CAAGAGSGANVLTF

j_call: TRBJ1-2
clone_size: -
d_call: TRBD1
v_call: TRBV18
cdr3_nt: TGTGCCAGCTCACCTCTTTCCGGGACAGGAGACTATGGCTACACCTTC
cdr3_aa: CASSPLSGTGDYGYTF

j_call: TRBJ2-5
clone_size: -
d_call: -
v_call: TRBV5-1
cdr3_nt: TGCGCCAGCAGCAGGACTGGGGGGTATGGGGAGACCCAGTACTTC
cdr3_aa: CASSRTGGYGETQYF

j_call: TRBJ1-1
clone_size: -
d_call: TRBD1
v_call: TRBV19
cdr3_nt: TGTGCCAGTAGTCAGGGGGGAAGAACTGAAGCTTTCTTT
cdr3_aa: CASSQGGRTEAFF

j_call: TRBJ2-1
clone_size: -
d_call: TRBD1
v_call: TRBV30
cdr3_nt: TGTGCCCGGGCAGGGGGCTTCGGGAATGAGCAGTTCTTC
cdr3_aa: CARAGGFGNEQFF

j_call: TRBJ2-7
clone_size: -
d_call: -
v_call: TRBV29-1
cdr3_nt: TGCAGCGTTGATCTCACCAGCGGCGAGCAGTACTTC
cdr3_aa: CSVDLTSGEQYF

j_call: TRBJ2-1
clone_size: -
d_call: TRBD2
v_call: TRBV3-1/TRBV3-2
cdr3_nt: TGTGCCAGCAGCCGACTAGCGGGAGATGGTGATGAGCAGTTCTTC
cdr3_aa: CASSRLAGDGDEQFF

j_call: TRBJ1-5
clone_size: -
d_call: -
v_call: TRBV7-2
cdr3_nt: TGTGCCAGCAGCCGGGCGGGCCAGCCCCAGCATTTT
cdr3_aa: CASSRAGQPQHF

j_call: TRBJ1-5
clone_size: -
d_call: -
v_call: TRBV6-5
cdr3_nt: TGTGCCAGCAGTTTGACAGCCAATCAGCCCCAGCATTTT
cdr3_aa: CASSLTANQPQHF

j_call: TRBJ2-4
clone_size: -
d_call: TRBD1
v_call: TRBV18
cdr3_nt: TGTGCCAGCTCACCACGCCCAGGGGGCGCATCCAAAAACATTCAGTACTTC
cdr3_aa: CASSPRPGGASKNIQYF

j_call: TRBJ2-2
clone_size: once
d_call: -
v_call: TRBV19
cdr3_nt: TGTGCCAGTAGTGATACAGGAGTATCTGGGGCCGGGGAGCTGTTTTTT
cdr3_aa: CASSDTGVSGAGELFF

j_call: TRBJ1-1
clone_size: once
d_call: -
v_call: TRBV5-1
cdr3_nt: TGCGCCCGCAGCTCCCAGGGGCGGGGGGGGCTGGGCACTGAAGCTTTCTTT
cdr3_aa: CARSSQGRGGLGTEAFF

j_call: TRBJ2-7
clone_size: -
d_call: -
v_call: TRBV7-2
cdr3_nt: TGTGCCAGCAGCTCAAGGACAGCCTCCTCCTACGAGCAGTACTTC
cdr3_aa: CASSSRTASSYEQYF

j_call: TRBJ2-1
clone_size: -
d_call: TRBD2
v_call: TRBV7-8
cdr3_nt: TGTGCCAGCAGCTTAGCGCCCCCGCTAGCGGGAGGGACCAATGAGCAGTTCTTC
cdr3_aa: CASSLAPPLAGGTNEQFF

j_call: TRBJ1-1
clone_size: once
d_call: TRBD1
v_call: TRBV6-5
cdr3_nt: TGTGCCAGCAGAAGGGACAGCATGAACACTGAAGCTTTCTTT
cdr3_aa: CASRRDSMNTEAFF

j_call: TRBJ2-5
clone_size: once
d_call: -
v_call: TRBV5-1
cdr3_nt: TGCGCCAGCAGCCACATGGGAGTTACTTGGGAGACCCAGTACTTC
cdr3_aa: CASSHMGVTWETQYF

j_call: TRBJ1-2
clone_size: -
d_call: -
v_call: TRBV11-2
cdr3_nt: TGTGCCAGCAGCCAGACGGGGATTCAGACCTATGGCTACACCTTC
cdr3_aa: CASSQTGIQTYGYTF

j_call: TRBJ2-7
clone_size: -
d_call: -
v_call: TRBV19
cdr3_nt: TGTGCCAGTAGTAAGGCGGCATTAGGAACCTACGAGCAGTACTTC
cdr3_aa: CASSKAALGTYEQYF

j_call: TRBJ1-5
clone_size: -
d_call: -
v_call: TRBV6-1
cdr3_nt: TGTGCCAGCAGTGAAAACGGTCAGCCCCAGCATTTT
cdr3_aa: CASSENGQPQHF

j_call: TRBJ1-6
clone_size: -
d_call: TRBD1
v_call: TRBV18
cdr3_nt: TGTGCCAGCTCACCCCAGGGACAGACTTATAATTCACCCCTCCACTTT
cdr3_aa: CASSPQGQTYNSPLHF

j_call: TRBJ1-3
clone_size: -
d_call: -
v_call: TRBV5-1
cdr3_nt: TGCGCCAGCAGCTTGGACAGGGCGTCTGGAAACACCATATATTTT
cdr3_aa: CASSLDRASGNTIYF

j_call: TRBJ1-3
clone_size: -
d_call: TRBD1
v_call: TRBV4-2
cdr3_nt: TGTGCCAGCAGCCAAGTGACCGGACAGGGGGACACCATATATTTT
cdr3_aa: CASSQVTGQGDTIYF

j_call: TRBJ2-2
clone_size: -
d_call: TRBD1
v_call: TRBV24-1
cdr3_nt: TGTGCCACCAGTGATCTTCAGGGACAGGGTAGGGGCGGGGAGCTGTTTTTT
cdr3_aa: CATSDLQGQGRGGELFF

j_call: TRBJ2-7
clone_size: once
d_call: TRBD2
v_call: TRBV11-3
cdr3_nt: TGTGCCAGCAGCTTCTACGGAGCGGGAGTATCCTACGAGCAGTACTTC
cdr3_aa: CASSFYGAGVSYEQYF

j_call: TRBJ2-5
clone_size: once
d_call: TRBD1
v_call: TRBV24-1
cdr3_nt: TGTGCCACCAGTGATAATCCCCCGGGACAGGGTTTCCAAGAGACCCAGTACTTC
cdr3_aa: CATSDNPPGQGFQETQYF

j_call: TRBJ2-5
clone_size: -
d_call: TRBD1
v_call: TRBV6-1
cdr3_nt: TGTGCCAGCAGTCAGACAGGGGGCGTCCTGGAGACCCAGTACTTC
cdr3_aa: CASSQTGGVLETQYF

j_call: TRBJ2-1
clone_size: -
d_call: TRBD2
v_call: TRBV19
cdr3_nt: TGTGCCAGTAGTAGGCTAGCGGGAGACCCCGGTGAGCAGTTCTTC
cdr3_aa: CASSRLAGDPGEQFF